The next 5 T cell receptor beta chains were all read from a single sample in a study of beta chain features in type 1 diabetes. Study-wide findings and caveats: Across all four CD4+ subsets, people with type 1 diabetes showed modestly shorter TCRB CDR3s.

Their antigen targets remain unknown. Expressed TCRB transcripts were sequenced because the isolated RNA had all been reverse transcribed beforehand. Assay: immunoSEQ multiplex PCR; the TCRdb copy retains only in-frame clones and omits some. This sample has about 700,000 clones; under 15% occur once, and the top ten carry 0.022%. Sample: naive CD4+ T cells from blood. These receptors all come from a young man with type 1 diabetes.

This clone has just a few counts. The same CDR3 can be traced to other DNA sequences in this sample. This sequence joins TRBV9 and TRBJ2-2; 7 bases are a match to TRBD2. V lost 0 bases and J lost 4; bases outside the gene matches: 0. The CDR3 length is 14 residues. The germline gives CDR1 SGDLS, CDR2 YYNGEE. CDR3 in amino acids: CASSVAGGTGELFF. The CDR3 nucleotides are TGTGCCAGCAGCGTAGCGGGGGGCACCGGGGAGCTGTTTTTT. Combining the CDR3 with reference TRBV9 and TRBJ2-2 gives the whole variable domain DSGVTQTPKHLITATGQRVTLRCSPRSGDLSVYWYQQSLDQGLQFLIQYYNGEERAKGNILERFSAQQFPDLHSELNLSSLELGDSALYFCASSVAGGTGELFFGEGSRLTVL.

The chain carries TRBV5-1 and TRBJ2-3; D is perhaps TRBD2 (6 bases). Germline CDR1 SGHRS, CDR2 YFSETQ. The CDR3 consists of 15 residues. V dropped 3 bases and J dropped 8 bases, with 19 bases sitting between them. Here the CDR3 reads CASSSGSGPGATQYF. As DNA, the CDR3 is TGCGCCAGCAGCTCCGGGAGTGGGCCCGGAGCTACGCAGTATTTT.

The rearrangement joins TRBV6-5 to TRBJ1-2; TRBD1 matches 11 bases. Germline lookup yields CDR1 MNHEY and CDR2 SVGAGI. V was clipped by 5 bases and J by 5 bases; unmatched bases: 7. The CDR3 is 15 residues long. The CDR3 is CASSPQDRGPYGYTF. CDR3 nucleotide sequence: TGTGCCAGCAGTCCCCAGGACAGGGGGCCTTATGGCTACACCTTC.

This rearrangement joins TRBV2 to TRBJ1-6; 8 nucleotides match TRBD1. The CDR3 contains 15 residues. Germline trimming cut 6 bases from V and 6 bases from J; bases unmatched to any gene: 7. The germline V gene has CDR1 SNHLY and CDR2 FYNNEI. The CDR3 protein is CASRQQGVPNSPLHF. DNA for the CDR3: TGTGCCAGCAGACAACAGGGGGTCCCTAATTCACCCCTCCACTTT.

This clone came up a few times. DNA for the CDR3: TGTGCCAGCAGCTTAGGTTGGGGCAATCAGCCCCAGCATTTT. Encoded protein: CASSLGWGNQPQHF. V gene TRBV7-2 combines with J gene TRBJ1-5, with D unresolved. This CDR3 region has 14 residues. V gave up 1 base and J gave up 2 bases, with 6 bases separating them. Germline lookup yields CDR1 SGHTA and CDR2 FQGNSA.